Each of the 31 T cell receptor beta chains below was sequenced from the same sample in a study of T cell repertoires in cytomegalovirus infection. Using its own MiXCR run on the reads, TCRdb lists one record per CDR3 protein. The data contain just under 550,000 distinct CDR3 sequences, about 25% of them singletons. Material: PBMCs. The receptors were gathered from a human donor in good health (CMV status not recorded). Some clones in this sample may be carry-over from other donors' samples.

The rearrangement joins TRBV7-9 to TRBJ2-1, with D perhaps TRBD1 (5 bases). This CDR3 region has 15 residues. Germline loops: CDR1 SEHNR, CDR2 FQNEAQ (reference sequence). The ends were cut back, 2 bases at V and 4 bases at J, with 12 bases in the middle. The CDR3 sequence is CASSLQGLEYNEQFF. The CDR3, as DNA: TGTGCCAGCAGCTTACAGGGTTTGGAGTACAATGAGCAGTTCTTC. The variable domain in full, completed from reference TRBV7-9 and TRBJ2-1, reads DTGVSQNPRHKITKRGQNVTFRCDPISEHNRLYWYRQTLGQGPEFLTYFQNEAQLEKSRLLSDRFSAERPKGSFSTLEIQRTEQGDSAMYLCASSLQGLEYNEQFFGPGTRLTVL.

This clonotype has only a few counts. The rearrangement links TRBV11-2 to TRBJ2-3, with 11 bases identical to TRBD2. The CDR3 is made up of 17 amino acids. CDR1 SGHAT and CDR2 FQNNGV come from the germline V gene. The trim removed 1 base at V and 5 bases at J, leaving 8 bases unmatched. For the CDR3, the DNA is TGTGCCAGCAGCTTAGTCGTAGCGGGAGGGCCCGGAGATACGCAGTATTTT. Translating it yields CASSLVVAGGPGDTQYF.

This chain joins TRBV6-5 and TRBJ2-1; no clear D. The CDR3 sequence is 12 residues long. CDR1 MNHEY and CDR2 SVGAGI come from the germline V gene. The germline V and J ends were trimmed by 4 bases and 8 bases, with 9 bases remaining between them. CDR3: CASSSYGDEQFF. The CDR3 bases are TGTGCCAGCAGTTCCTATGGCGATGAGCAGTTCTTC.

The gene calls are TRBV7-9 and TRBJ1-4, with TRBD1 matching 7 bases. Germline V gene lookup returns CDR1 SEHNR and CDR2 FQNEAQ (reference sequence). Losses at the gene ends were 3 bases for V and 8 bases for J; bases not matched to a gene: 6. The CDR3 is made up of 14 amino acids. DNA for the CDR3: TGTGCCAGCAGCTTCCGGACAGGAGAGGAAAAACTGTTTTTT. Protein sequence: CASSFRTGEEKLFF.

This clonotype was picked up a small number of times. The V gene is TRBV5-6, the J gene TRBJ1-5, with D possibly TRBD1 on 6 matching bases. The V end was cut by 2 bases, the J end by 4 bases, with 22 bases between. The CDR3 runs 18 residues. CDR1 and CDR2 from the germline V gene are SGHDT and YYEEEE. CDR3 sequence: CASSFAPFRGGGNQPQHF. The CDR3 nucleotides are TGTGCCAGCAGCTTTGCCCCATTCAGGGGAGGAGGGAATCAGCCCCAGCATTTT. The full variable domain, with the rest looked up from reference TRBV5-6 and TRBJ1-5, is DAGVTQSPTHLIKTRGQQVTLRCSPKSGHDTVSWYQQALGQGPQFIFQYYEEEERQRGNFPDRFSGHQFPNYSSELNVNALLLGDSALYLCASSFAPFRGGGNQPQHFGDGTRLSIL.

This chain uses TRBV24-1 with TRBJ2-5, with D possibly matching TRBD2 (6 bases). Trimming left V 3 bases short and J 4 bases short, with 11 bases between. The CDR3 length is 14 residues. The germline V gene encodes CDR1 KGHDR and CDR2 SFDVKD. The CDR3 loop is CATSDRGFGETQYF. In DNA, the CDR3 is TGTGCCACCAGTGATCGGGGGTTCGGAGAGACCCAGTACTTC.

There are a few counts of this clonotype. V usage is TRBV25-1 and J usage is TRBJ1-1, with TRBD1 matching 9 bases. This CDR3 has 12 amino acids. In germline, CDR1 is MGHDK, CDR2 SYGVNS. V was clipped by 6 bases and J by 4 bases; unmatched bases: 0. CDR3 region: CASRDRGTEAFF. The CDR3 DNA reads TGTGCCAGCAGGGACAGGGGCACTGAAGCTTTCTTT. Full variable domain (remainder filled in from reference TRBV25-1 and TRBJ1-1): EADIYQTPRYLVIGTGKKITLECSQTMGHDKMYWYQQDPGMELHLIHYSYGVNSTEKGDLSSESTVSRIRTEHFPLTLESARPSHTSQYLCASRDRGTEAFFGQGTRLTVV.

The genes are TRBV27 and TRBJ1-1, with 10 bases lining up with TRBD1. Germline V lookup: CDR1 MNHEY, CDR2 SMNVEV (reference sequence). The CDR3 is 16 amino acids. Unmatched junction bases numbered 14, after V lost 6 bases and J lost 7 bases. The DNA for the CDR3 is TGTGCCAGCAGGAGACAGACAGGGGGCGCGTGGATTGAAGCTTTCTTT. Translated: CASRRQTGGAWIEAFF.

This clonotype was seen a handful of times. The V call is TRBV19, the J call TRBJ2-1; D is unclear. Germline V gene data show CDR1 as LNHDA and CDR2 as SQIVND (reference sequence). This CDR3 region has 13 residues. V lost 3 bases and J 6 bases, leaving 9 bases between the germline ends. CDR3 protein: CASSMVRFNEQFF. As DNA, the CDR3 is TGTGCCAGTAGTATGGTCCGGTTCAATGAGCAGTTCTTC.

This clonotype came up a few times. The chain employs TRBV6-5 and TRBJ2-1; D ambiguous. Germline V gene data show CDR1 as MNHEY and CDR2 as SVGAGI. This CDR3 has 13 amino acids. The V end lost 6 bases, the J end lost 6 bases, and 12 bases lay between the germline ends. The CDR3 nucleotides are TGTGCCAGCAGACGGGCTAACCTCAATGAGCAGTTCTTC. It encodes CASRRANLNEQFF.

This chain connects TRBV6-5 to TRBJ2-2; a possible D gene is TRBD1 (5 bases). Germline lookup yields CDR1 MNHEY and CDR2 SVGAGI. This CDR3 region has 15 residues. V was cut by 7 bases and J by 1 base, with 13 bases left in between. This CDR3 reads CASKAETGNTGELFF. CDR3 nucleotide sequence: TGTGCCAGCAAAGCCGAAACAGGGAACACCGGGGAGCTGTTTTTT.

The CDR3 coding sequence is TGTGCCAGCAGCTTAGCTAAGGGCTACGAGCAGTACTTC. Its translation: CASSLAKGYEQYF. The genes are TRBV7-2 and TRBJ2-7; D ambiguous. CDR3 length: 13 amino acids. Germline V CDR1 and CDR2: SGHTA, FQGNSA. Trimming took 0 bases from V and 3 from J, leaving 6 bases between them.

V is TRBV7-9 and J is TRBJ1-1; D may be TRBD1 (5 bases). The V end was cut by 5 bases, the J end by 1 base, with 17 bases between. Germline CDR1 SEHNR, CDR2 FQNEAQ (reference sequence). The CDR3 is made up of 16 amino acids. The CDR3 region is CASSTQVGVGNTEAFF. DNA for the CDR3: TGTGCCAGCAGCACCCAAGTAGGGGTTGGGAACACTGAAGCTTTCTTT.

A few counts support this clonotype. The V and J genes are TRBV6-1 and TRBJ2-1, with TRBD2 matching 11 bases. The CDR3 sequence is 18 residues long. V was clipped by 5 bases and J by 0 bases; unmatched bases: 9. Germline CDR1 and CDR2: MNHNS and SASEGT. CDR3 DNA sequence: TGTGCCAGCAGTACTAGCGGGAGTCGATTGAGCTCCTACAATGAGCAGTTCTTC. Residues: CASSTSGSRLSSYNEQFF.

This chain uses TRBV14 with TRBJ2-2, with 8 positions matching TRBD2. Germline-derived CDR1 and CDR2 are SGHDN and FVKESK. With 4 bases clipped from V and 4 bases from J, the junction kept 14 bases outside the gene matches. This CDR3 has 18 residues. CDR3 sequence reads: CASSLRGAGLDATGELFF. The CDR3 region has the DNA TGTGCCAGCAGCCTACGGGGCGCGGGACTAGACGCCACCGGGGAGCTGTTTTTT.

The chain joins TRBV20-1 to TRBJ2-2; weak D call: TRBD1 (5 bases). Deletions cut 0 bases from V and 1 base from J, with 12 bases between. The CDR3 loop spans 16 amino acids. Germline lookup yields CDR1 DFQATT and CDR2 SNEGSKA (reference sequence). CDR3: CSARDRGRVNTGELFF. CDR3 bases: TGCAGTGCTAGAGATAGGGGCAGGGTGAACACCGGGGAGCTGTTTTTT.

The rearrangement links TRBV2 to TRBJ2-3; D is perhaps TRBD1 (6 bases). Trimming shortened V by 4 bases and J by 0 bases, and 17 bases separated the two germline ends. Germline V gene lookup returns CDR1 SNHLY and CDR2 FYNNEI. There are 17 residues in the CDR3. CDR3: CASSGGPGRKSTDTQYF. The DNA for the CDR3 is TGTGCCAGCAGTGGGGGGCCGGGCAGGAAGAGCACAGATACGCAGTATTTT.

The chain links TRBV19 to TRBJ1-1; D is unresolved. Germline lookup yields CDR1 LNHDA and CDR2 SQIVND (reference sequence). The CDR3 contains 17 residues. Trimming stripped 2 bases from V and 4 bases from J, with 20 bases between. CDR3 in DNA: TGTGCCAGTAGTATAATCCTCGGCTGGGGTCGGGGCACTGAAGCTTTCTTT. Its translation is CASSIILGWGRGTEAFF.

The chain couples TRBV19 to TRBJ1-1, with 9 bases aligning to TRBD1. Germline CDR1 LNHDA, CDR2 SQIVND (reference sequence). V gave up 5 bases and J gave up 3 bases; unmatched junction bases: 10. The CDR3 loop spans 16 amino acids. The CDR3 is CASSVRTGEGDTEAFF. The CDR3 bases are TGTGCCAGTAGTGTTCGGACAGGGGAGGGGGACACTGAAGCTTTCTTT.

This clonotype was picked up a small number of times. This chain connects TRBV15 to TRBJ1-5; 9 positions match TRBD1. Germline CDR1 LNHNV, CDR2 YYDKDF (reference sequence). V lost 5 bases to trimming and J lost 4 bases; unmatched junction nucleotides: 6. The length of the CDR3 is 15 residues. The CDR3 coding sequence is TGTGCCACCAGCGGATGGACAGGGGAAAATCAGCCCCAGCATTTT. This sequence encodes CATSGWTGENQPQHF.

The table lists this clonotype with many counts. CDR3 sequence (DNA): TGTGCCAGCACTCGAGAGCAGGGAACTCAGCCCCAGCATTTT. It is translated as CASTREQGTQPQHF. The chain uses TRBV7-2 and TRBJ1-5, with D perhaps TRBD1 (5 bases). This CDR3 is built from 14 residues. V lost 7 bases to trimming and J lost 6 bases, with 16 bases between them. Germline V gene data show CDR1 as SGHTA and CDR2 as FQGNSA.

For the CDR3, the DNA is TGCAGTGCTGGACAGCTCTACGAGCAGTACTTC. This gives the protein CSAGQLYEQYF. The chain carries TRBV20-1 and TRBJ2-7, with D perhaps matching TRBD1 (6 bases). Germline CDR1 and CDR2: DFQATT and SNEGSKA (reference sequence). Trimming removed 5 bases from V and 3 bases from J, with 8 bases in between. The CDR3 is 11 residues long.

The rearrangement links TRBV7-6 to TRBJ1-1; 7 bases map to TRBD1. Germline V gene data show CDR1 as SGHVS and CDR2 as FNYEAQ. J was trimmed by 4 bases and V by 4 bases; bases with no gene match: 9. The CDR3 totals 15 residues. The CDR3 sequence: CASSSQGVSGTEAFF. As DNA, the CDR3 is TGTGCCAGCAGCTCCCAGGGGGTAAGCGGCACTGAAGCTTTCTTT.

The CDR3 here is CASSNLDRAPVSLHF. For the CDR3, the DNA is TGTGCCAGCAGCAACCTGGACAGGGCCCCTGTATCCCTCCACTTT. The chain uses TRBV12-3 or TRBV12-4 and TRBJ1-6; 8 nucleotides line up with TRBD1. The CDR3 is 15 residues long. Trimming took 6 bases from V and 14 from J; bases not matched to a gene: 15.

The chain links TRBV7-6 to TRBJ2-5; D gene unclear. CDR1 is SGHVS and CDR2 is FNYEAQ in the germline V gene. Trimming stripped 5 bases from V and 7 bases from J, with 11 bases between. The CDR3 is 12 residues long. This chain's CDR3 is CASSPRLGTQYF. Written as DNA, the CDR3 is TGTGCCAGCAGCCCCCGACTCGGGACCCAGTACTTC.

In this sample, this clonotype turned up many times. The gene calls are TRBV6-2 or TRBV6-3 and TRBJ2-7; 14 bases line up with TRBD2. The V gene end was trimmed by 2 bases and the J gene end by 3 bases; junction bases not matched to a gene: 12. CDR3 length equals 19 residues. Per the germline V gene, CDR1 is MNHEY and CDR2 is SVGEGT. CDR3 loop: CASSYRLAGGTDPHYEQYV. The CDR3 DNA reads TGTGCCAGCAGTTACAGACTAGCGGGAGGGACAGACCCTCACTACGAGCAGTACGTC.

This clonotype has just a few counts. This chain uses TRBV7-9 with TRBJ2-1, with 8 positions matching TRBD2. Trimming at V came to 0 bases and at J to 0 bases, leaving 7 bases not matched to a gene. The CDR3 runs 18 residues. CDR1 and CDR2 (germline): SEHNR, FQNEAQ (reference sequence). CDR3 DNA: TGTGCCAGCAGCTTAGCGCGGAGTAGCGGGGACTCCTACAATGAGCAGTTCTTC. It codes for CASSLARSSGDSYNEQFF.

This clonotype was seen repeatedly, ten times or more. J is TRBJ2-7 and V is TRBV7-2, with 9 bases fitting TRBD1. Looked up from germline, CDR1 is SGHTA and CDR2 is FQGNSA. After removal of 5 bases from V and 2 bases from J, the junction contained 1 base not matched to a gene. CDR3 length: 13 amino acids. DNA of the CDR3: TGTGCCAGCAGCGGACAGGGGCCCTACGAGCAGTACTTC. Its protein is CASSGQGPYEQYF.

The V and J genes are TRBV20-1 and TRBJ2-5; D is undetermined. CDR3 length: 13 residues. V shed 3 bases and J shed 2 bases, with 10 bases lying between them. Germline assignment: CDR1 DFQATT and CDR2 SNEGSKA (reference sequence). The CDR3 loop reads CSARIAGQETQYF. CDR3 bases: TGCAGTGCTAGGATCGCTGGGCAAGAGACCCAGTACTTC.

The CDR3, as DNA: TGTGCCAGCAGCTTAGCGAACACCCGCTCCTACAATGAGCAGTTCTTC. It encodes CASSLANTRSYNEQFF. The chain combines TRBV7-2 with TRBJ2-1; D is uncertain. Between the trimmed V and J ends, which lost 0 bases and 0 bases, there was a span of 9 bases. The germline CDR1 and CDR2 sequences are SGHTA and FQGNSA. The CDR3 runs 16 residues.

The chain is built from TRBV10-3 and TRBJ2-1; a weak D match, TRBD1 (6 bases). V dropped 10 bases and J dropped 2 bases, with 15 bases sitting between them. Germline-derived CDR1 and CDR2 are ENHRY and SYGVKD. CDR3 length equals 14 residues. The CDR3 DNA reads as TGTGCCACCTCCGGGACATCCCCCTACAATGAGCAGTTCTTC. This encodes CATSGTSPYNEQFF.